The 4 T cell receptor beta chains given below trace back to one sample, sequenced in a study of OX40 agonist ivuxolimab in advanced cancers. The assay was immunoSEQ multiplex PCR, and TCRdb's table has in-frame clones only and misses some. Of 49,000 or so clones listed, 70% to 90% are singletons. Here the sequenced sample was CD4+ or CD8+ T cells sorted from blood, taken in a trial of the OX40 agonist ivuxolimab. These receptors were taken from an adult with an advanced solid tumor such as melanoma, head and neck, liver or kidney cancer.

The chain uses TRBV6-1 and TRBJ1-1; D perhaps matches TRBD1 (6 bases). The germline V gene has CDR1 MNHNS and CDR2 SASEGT. This CDR3 spans 14 amino acids. The V gene lost 2 bases and the J gene lost 6 bases, with 13 bases spanning the gap. CDR3 in amino acids: CASSELARGAEAFF. The DNA of the CDR3 is TGTGCCAGCAGTGAACTCGCCAGGGGAGCTGAAGCTTTCTTT.

This clone was counted a single time. The rearrangement links TRBV28 to TRBJ2-4, with D perhaps TRBD1 (5 bases). The germline V gene encodes CDR1 MDHEN and CDR2 SYDVKM. Trimming removed 2 bases from V and 0 bases from J, with 8 bases in between. This CDR3 comprises 15 residues. CDR3 sequence: CASSLVDRAKNIQYF. CDR3 DNA: TGTGCCAGCAGTTTAGTTGACAGAGCCAAAAACATTCAGTACTTC.

The CDR3 loop is CASSSSGRVHNEQFF. CDR3 nucleotides: TGTGCCAGCAGTTCTAGCGGGAGGGTCCACAATGAGCAGTTCTTC. The chain employs TRBV27 and TRBJ2-1; 12 bases map to TRBD2. CDR1 is MNHEY, CDR2 SMNVEV, per germline (reference sequence). This CDR3 has 15 amino acids. Trimming took 4 bases from V and 5 from J; bases not matched to a gene: 3.

The chain employs TRBV7-2 and TRBJ2-7; no clear D gene. Trimming removed 5 bases from V and 0 bases from J, with 14 bases in between. CDR3 length: 15 amino acids. Germline CDR1 SGHTA, CDR2 FQGNSA. The CDR3 nucleotides read TGTGCCAGCAGCCCTAGTGTCCGGAGCTCCTACGAGCAGTACTTC. It specifies CASSPSVRSSYEQYF.